These T cell receptor beta chains were read from a single sample in a study of cytomegalovirus exposure and HLA in healthy donors. Clones were sequenced by immunoSEQ multiplex PCR, and TCRdb holds only the in-frame ones, with some missing. The sample has under 150,000 clones; approximately 79% are singletons. Sequences were obtained from PBMCs. The receptors were sampled from a male donor in good health and CMV-seronegative. Both conserved end residues are trimmed from each CDR3. Each record gives: CDR3 length, J gene, V gene, CDR3 protein.

>13|TRBJ1-4|TRBV19
ASRVGTQVGEKLF
>12|TRBJ1-3|TRBV30
AWSVLGTGNTIY
>13|TRBJ2-1|TRBV4-3
ASSQLLEKGQDRF
>14|TRBJ1-5|TRBV7-9
ASSLSTGGRRGPQH
>13|TRBJ2-2|TRBV7-6
ASSPLAGGPGELF
>12|TRBJ2-5|TRBV7-9
ASNSLEVVETQY
>9|TRBJ2-7|TRBV29-1
STRQGYEQY
>15|TRBJ1-2|TRBV5-4
ASSSGTGGRGDYGYT
>11|TRBJ1-1|TRBV30
AWSVAGGTEAF
>16|TRBJ1-1|TRBV5-1
ASSHGTGKLVGDTEAF
>12|TRBJ2-5|TRBV5-1
ASSLRGFQETQY
>11|TRBJ1-4|TRBV30
AWSDSVLVKLF
>14|TRBJ2-2|TRBV19
ASSILGRDFTGELF
>12|TRBJ1-2|TRBV5-6
ASSFWRSGSGYT
>12|TRBJ2-7|TRBV4-1
ASSQGRGTDEQY
>12|TRBJ1-2|TRBV9
ASSVGTGNYGYT
>10|TRBJ1-1|TRBV19
ASADRADEAF
>13|TRBJ2-1|TRBV11-2
ASSLGQGSYNEQF
>14|TRBJ2-3|TRBV7-9
ASSLGQEISTDTQY
>11|TRBJ2-1|TRBV9
ASGGHPGSEQF
>13|TRBJ2-2|TRBV7-6
ASRKSGGSTGELF
>13|TRBJ2-3|TRBV2
ASSPGSGGADTQY
>11|TRBJ2-7|TRBV29-1
SVEKQGAYEQY
>15|TRBJ2-3|TRBV15
ATSRDIAGMGTDTQY
>15|TRBJ1-2|TRBV15
ATSRGTDRAAPYGYT
>14|TRBJ2-1|TRBV7-9
ASSPRGGSSYNEQF
>10|TRBJ1-2|TRBV10-1
ASTARGHGYT
>16|TRBJ2-3|TRBV9
ASSPVSSSGPSTDTQY
>13|TRBJ1-4|TRBV6-4
ASSENAGAGEKLF
>13|TRBJ1-4|TRBV7-2
ASSLGTGKWEKLF
>10|TRBJ2-5|TRBV7-2
ASSLARETQY
>11|TRBJ1-1|TRBV7-3
ASSRQENTEAF
>12|TRBJ1-5|TRBV19
ASSLGTGVQPQH